This is a list of T cell receptor beta chains from one sample in a study of T cells in Graves' hyperthyroidism and ophthalmopathy. One entry per CDR3 protein, called by TCRdb with MiXCR from the multiplex PCR reads. The table lists 660,000 or so distinct CDR3 sequences, nearly 45% of them singletons. The sample comprised peripheral blood or thyroid tissue (not recorded which). The receptors come from an adult man with Graves' disease, either hyperthyroidism or ophthalmopathy (not recorded which). Both conserved end residues are part of each CDR3. D genes are given only for firm matches. Some rows have no size entry. The others give once, few or many, or a class for an expanded clone.

TGTGCCAGCAGCCTCGACTCGTACGGGACCGGGGAGCTGTTTTTT	CASSLDSYGTGELFF	TRBV7-2	-	TRBJ2-2	many
TGCGCCAGCAGCATCGACAAAGGAAACACCATATATTTT	CASSIDKGNTIYF	TRBV5-1	-	TRBJ1-3	few
TGTGCCAGCAGCTTGGGGATAGGCACTGAAGCTTTCTTT	CASSLGIGTEAFF	TRBV7-9	-	TRBJ1-1	-
TGTGCCAGCAGCACTCGGCCTAGGGGCGGGGAGCTGTTTTTT	CASSTRPRGGELFF	TRBV6-5	-	TRBJ2-2	-
TGCGCCAGCAGCACAGACAGGGACGTCCCTGAAGCTTTCTTT	CASSTDRDVPEAFF	TRBV5-1	TRBD1	TRBJ1-1	few
TGTGCCAGCAGTATCCGGGCCTCCGGGCTTGATCAGCCCCAGCATTTT	CASSIRASGLDQPQHF	TRBV2	-	TRBJ1-5	-
TGTGCCAGCAGCTTGATGAGTGACCCCACAAACACCATATATTTT	CASSLMSDPTNTIYF	TRBV7-9	-	TRBJ1-3	many
TGTGCCAGCCTGGAAGACTCCTACGAGCAGTACTTC	CASLEDSYEQYF	TRBV2	-	TRBJ2-7	-
TGCAGCGTTGGCCATCTTGATGGCTACACCTTC	CSVGHLDGYTF	TRBV29-1	-	TRBJ1-2	many
TGTGCCAGCAGCTTTGAGGGACGGTATAATTCACCCCTCCACTTT	CASSFEGRYNSPLHF	TRBV12-1	-	TRBJ1-6	-
TGTGCCAGCAGTGTAGCAGGGGTGAGTCAGCCCCAGCATTTT	CASSVAGVSQPQHF	TRBV2	-	TRBJ1-5	many
TGTGCCAGCAGCGTAAGGGCGGGCTACGAGCAGTACTTC	CASSVRAGYEQYF	TRBV9	-	TRBJ2-7	-
TGCAGCGGGGGGACTAGCGGGGACCAAGAGACCCAGTACTTC	CSGGTSGDQETQYF	TRBV29-1	TRBD2	TRBJ2-5	-
TGCAGTGCGGATGACGGGCAGTACACTGAAGCTTTCTTT	CSADDGQYTEAFF	TRBV20-1	-	TRBJ1-1	few
TGTGCCAGCAGAGCACAGGGTTGGGAGACCCAGTACTTC	CASRAQGWETQYF	TRBV6-5	-	TRBJ2-5	-
TGTGCCACCAGTTACAGCAGCAATCAGCCCCAGCATTTT	CATSYSSNQPQHF	TRBV24-1	-	TRBJ1-5	many
TGCAGCGTCCGGATGCACAGGCCCTCTTCACCCCTCCACTTT	CSVRMHRPSSPLHF	TRBV29-1	-	TRBJ1-6	-
TGTGCCAGCAGTTACTCGAGAACAGGGTTTACCGGGGAGCTGTTTTTT	CASSYSRTGFTGELFF	TRBV10-3	-	TRBJ2-2	few
TGCAGCGTTGGGGGACGGGCGAACACTGAAGCTTTCTTT	CSVGGRANTEAFF	TRBV29-1	-	TRBJ1-1	many
TGTGCCATCAGTGGTCCAGGGGGCACGGACTCAACTAATGAAAAACTGTTTTTT	CAISGPGGTDSTNEKLFF	TRBV10-3	TRBD1	TRBJ1-4	-
TGCAGTACCACCCGACAGAAACTGTTTTTT	CSTTRQKLFF	TRBV20-1	-	TRBJ1-4	few
TGCGCCAGCAGCGACACGACAGGAGGCAATCAGCCCCAGCATTTT	CASSDTTGGNQPQHF	TRBV5-1	-	TRBJ1-5	few
TGCAGCGTCAGAGGACAGCAAGAGACCCAGTACTTC	CSVRGQQETQYF	TRBV29-1	-	TRBJ2-5	-
TGTGCCAGCAGCGGCAGACTAAGCGGGAGTGAGCAGTACTTC	CASSGRLSGSEQYF	TRBV9	TRBD2	TRBJ2-7	many
TGCAGTGCTAGGATGGTAGCGGGGAGCTCCTACGAGCAGTACTTC	CSARMVAGSSYEQYF	TRBV20-1	TRBD2	TRBJ2-7	few
TGTGCCAGGCGCGACAGGGCCCCTTGGCCCCAGCATTTT	CARRDRAPWPQHF	TRBV7-8	TRBD1	TRBJ1-5	-
TGTGCCAGCAGCCAAGTCGCGCGGTCCCCCCAAGAGACCCAGTACTTC	CASSQVARSPQETQYF	TRBV14	-	TRBJ2-5	-
TGTGCTAGTGGTAGCGGGACAGACAATTCACCCCTCCACTTT	CASGSGTDNSPLHF	TRBV12-5	TRBD1	TRBJ1-6	-
TGTGCCAGCAGCCACGAAGGGCTGGACACTGAAGCTTTCTTT	CASSHEGLDTEAFF	TRBV6-5	-	TRBJ1-1	-
TGTGCCAGCAGCTCCGGGACGATAAAGACCCAGTACTTC	CASSSGTIKTQYF	TRBV13	-	TRBJ2-5	-
TGTGCTAGCAGCACGGGGACTAGCGGGACCGGGGAGCTGTTTTTT	CASSTGTSGTGELFF	TRBV7-9	TRBD2	TRBJ2-2	-
TGTGCCAGTAGGGCAGGGAGGGCAAACTATGGCTACACCTTC	CASRAGRANYGYTF	TRBV29-1	-	TRBJ1-2	-
TGTGCCAGCAGCGCAATGTACTTC	CASSAMYF	TRBV4-2	-	TRBJ2-4	-
TGTGCCAGCGTTGACGGTAGCTCCCAGCATTTT	CASVDGSSQHF	TRBV25-1	-	TRBJ1-5	-
TGTGCCAGCAGCCGTACAGGGGAGGAAAAACTGTTTTTT	CASSRTGEEKLFF	TRBV11-2	TRBD1	TRBJ1-4	many
TGCAGCGTTGGGTCGACAGCCAGCCTCTATGGCTACACCTTC	CSVGSTASLYGYTF	TRBV29-1	-	TRBJ1-2	many
TGTGCCAGCAGTTTACGAGGGGGCCGAGGTCCTCAGCCCCAGCATTTT	CASSLRGGRGPQPQHF	TRBV12-3/TRBV12-4	TRBD1	TRBJ1-5	-
TGCAGTGCTAGAGATTTATGGCTAGCGGGAGTTGCGGGAGAGACCCAGTACTTC	CSARDLWLAGVAGETQYF	TRBV20-1	TRBD2	TRBJ2-5	-
TGTGCCAGCATTTCGGGGCCCGGGGGCTACGAGCAGTACTTC	CASISGPGGYEQYF	TRBV2	-	TRBJ2-7	-
TGTGCCAGCAGCCATGCGGGGGGTTTGAAGCCCCAGCATTTT	CASSHAGGLKPQHF	TRBV25-1	-	TRBJ1-5	-
TGTGCCGCCAGCAGCTTGCCCTACCAAGAGACCCAGTACTTC	CAASSLPYQETQYF	TRBV15	-	TRBJ2-5	-
TGTGCCAGTAGTCAAGGATCCGCTAACTATGGCTACACCTTC	CASSQGSANYGYTF	TRBV19	-	TRBJ1-2	-
TGCAGCGTTGAAGATCTTAGGGATACCGGGGAGCTGTTTTTT	CSVEDLRDTGELFF	TRBV29-1	-	TRBJ2-2	-
TGTGCCAGCAGCTCCTTCTTACAGGGGAACTATGGCTACACCTTC	CASSSFLQGNYGYTF	TRBV7-9	TRBD1	TRBJ1-2	-
TGTGCCATCAGTGAGGTTGAGGGGGCCGAATACGAGCAGTACTTC	CAISEVEGAEYEQYF	TRBV10-3	TRBD1	TRBJ2-7	-
TGTGCCAGCAGCTTAGAAATTAGAAATCAGCCCCAGCATTTT	CASSLEIRNQPQHF	TRBV10-2	-	TRBJ1-5	-
TGCAGCGTCGGGGAGGGGGCGGAAAAACTGTTTTTT	CSVGEGAEKLFF	TRBV29-1	TRBD1	TRBJ1-4	-
TGTGCCAGCAGTGAGTCCGCGTCATGGGAGACCCAGTACTTC	CASSESASWETQYF	TRBV25-1	-	TRBJ2-5	-
TGTGCCACCAGCAGAGATGTGGACGGCAGTTCGGGCTACACCATATATTTT	CATSRDVDGSSGYTIYF	TRBV15	-	TRBJ1-3	once
TGTGCCAGCAGCTTATTAACAGGGGGTGGAGAGACCCAGTACTTC	CASSLLTGGGETQYF	TRBV11-2	TRBD1	TRBJ2-5	-
TGCGCCAGCAGTGCGTCCAGGGGAGGAACTGAAGCTTTCTTT	CASSASRGGTEAFF	TRBV10-2	-	TRBJ1-1	many
TGTGCCATCAGTTCCGGGCCCCGCGGGGACTATGGCTACACCTTC	CAISSGPRGDYGYTF	TRBV10-3	-	TRBJ1-2	-
TGCGCCAGCAGCTTGGCTAGCGGGAGTGTCACCGGGGAGCTGTTTTTT	CASSLASGSVTGELFF	TRBV5-1	TRBD2	TRBJ2-2	-
TGTGCCAGCAGTGGACGACAGGGTGTATCGGAAAAACTGTTTTTT	CASSGRQGVSEKLFF	TRBV10-3	TRBD1	TRBJ1-4	few
TGTGCCATCAGTACTGCTGATACGCAGTATTTT	CAISTADTQYF	TRBV10-3	-	TRBJ2-3	once
TGTGCCAGCAGCTTCGCAGGGACAGGACTCTCTGGAAACACCATATATTTT	CASSFAGTGLSGNTIYF	TRBV7-8	TRBD1	TRBJ1-3	-
TGTGCCAGTACCTTGGGACGTCTGAACACTGAAGCTTTCTTT	CASTLGRLNTEAFF	TRBV19	-	TRBJ1-1	few
TGTGCCAGCAGGGGTTTCGGCAATCAGCCCCAGCATTTT	CASRGFGNQPQHF	TRBV6-5	-	TRBJ1-5	few